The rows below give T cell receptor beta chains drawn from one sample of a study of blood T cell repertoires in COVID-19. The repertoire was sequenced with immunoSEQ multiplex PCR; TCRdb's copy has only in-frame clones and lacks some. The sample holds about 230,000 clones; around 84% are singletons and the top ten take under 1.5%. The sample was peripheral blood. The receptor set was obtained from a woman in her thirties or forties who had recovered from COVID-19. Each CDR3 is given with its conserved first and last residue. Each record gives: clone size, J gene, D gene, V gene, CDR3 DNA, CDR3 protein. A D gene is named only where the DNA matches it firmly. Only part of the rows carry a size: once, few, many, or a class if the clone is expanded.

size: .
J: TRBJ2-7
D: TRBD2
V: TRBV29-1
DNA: TGCAGCGCTGGAGAGGTAGCGGGTCGAAGCTCCTACGAGCAGTACTTC
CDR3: CSAGEVAGRSSYEQYF

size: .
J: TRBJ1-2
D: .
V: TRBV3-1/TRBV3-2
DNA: TGTGCCAGCAGCCAAGGACCGGAGGATGGCTACACCTTC
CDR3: CASSQGPEDGYTF

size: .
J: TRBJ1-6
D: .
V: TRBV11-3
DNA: TGTGCCAGCAGCTTGTCGCAGGAAGGTTCACCCCTCCACTTT
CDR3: CASSLSQEGSPLHF

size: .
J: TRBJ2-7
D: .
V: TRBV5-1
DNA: TGCGCCAGCAGCTTAGGAGCCTACTACGAGCAGTACTTC
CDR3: CASSLGAYYEQYF

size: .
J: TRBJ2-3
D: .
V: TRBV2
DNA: TGTGCCAGCGGACTGGAGGGGGCGGATACGCAGTATTTT
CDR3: CASGLEGADTQYF

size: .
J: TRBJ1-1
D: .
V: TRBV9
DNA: TGTGCCAGCAGCGAGGGTATTGGGGGAGGGAACACTGAAGCTTTCTTT
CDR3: CASSEGIGGGNTEAFF

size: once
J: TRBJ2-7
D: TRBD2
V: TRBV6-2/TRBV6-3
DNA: TGTGCCAGCAGTTATCAACGGGGGGGGTTTGTCTACGAGCAGTACTTC
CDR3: CASSYQRGGFVYEQYF

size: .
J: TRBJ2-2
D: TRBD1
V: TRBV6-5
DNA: TGTGCCAGCAGGGGGACAGGCAGGTGGACCGGGGAGCTGTTTTTT
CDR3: CASRGTGRWTGELFF

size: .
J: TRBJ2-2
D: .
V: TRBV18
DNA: TGTGCCAGCTCACAGGCGGGCGCGAACACCGGGGAGCTGTTTTTT
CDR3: CASSQAGANTGELFF

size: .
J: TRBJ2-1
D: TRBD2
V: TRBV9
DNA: TGTGCCAGCAGCAAACTAGCGGGGGGTACTTACAATGAGCAGTTCTTC
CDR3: CASSKLAGGTYNEQFF

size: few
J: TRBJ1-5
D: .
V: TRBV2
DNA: TGTGCCAGCAGTTTGCGCCTAGATCAGCCCCAGCATTTT
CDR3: CASSLRLDQPQHF

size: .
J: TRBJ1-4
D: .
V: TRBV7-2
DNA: TGTGCCAGCAGCCCGCGGACCGGGGAAAATGAAAAACTGTTTTTT
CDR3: CASSPRTGENEKLFF

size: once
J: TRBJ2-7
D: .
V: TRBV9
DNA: TGTGCCAGCAGCGTAGCTTCGGGTTATGAAAACTACGAGCAGTACTTC
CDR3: CASSVASGYENYEQYF

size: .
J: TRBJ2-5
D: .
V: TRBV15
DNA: TGTGCCACCAGCAGAGATCCCGCGGGAGAGACCCAGTACTTC
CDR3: CATSRDPAGETQYF

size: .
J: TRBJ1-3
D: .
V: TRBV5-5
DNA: TGTGCCAGCAGCTTAACCGGGAACTCTGGAAACACCATATATTTT
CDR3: CASSLTGNSGNTIYF

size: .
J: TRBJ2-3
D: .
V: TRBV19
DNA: TGTGCCAGTAGTATAACAGGGATAGACGATACGCAGTATTTT
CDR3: CASSITGIDDTQYF

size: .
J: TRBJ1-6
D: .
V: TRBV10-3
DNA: TGTGCCATCAGTGAACAAGGGGGAAGCAATTCACCCCTCCACTTT
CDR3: CAISEQGGSNSPLHF

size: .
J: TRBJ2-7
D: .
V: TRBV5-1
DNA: TGCGCCAGCAGCTTGGAACAGGCGTACGAGCAGTACTTC
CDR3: CASSLEQAYEQYF

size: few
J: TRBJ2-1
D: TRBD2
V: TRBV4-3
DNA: TGCGCCAGCAGCCAGGACCCGACTAGCGGGGTCTACAATGAGCAGTTCTTC
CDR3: CASSQDPTSGVYNEQFF

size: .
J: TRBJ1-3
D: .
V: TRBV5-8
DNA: TGTGCCAGCAGCTTGGGCCAGATCTCTGGAAACACCATATATTTT
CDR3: CASSLGQISGNTIYF

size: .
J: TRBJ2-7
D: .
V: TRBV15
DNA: TGTGCCACCAGCAGAGCCCAGGGTTGGGAGCAGTACTTC
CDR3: CATSRAQGWEQYF

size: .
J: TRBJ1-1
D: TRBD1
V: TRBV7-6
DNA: TGTGCCAGCAGCCTAACAGGGGGCGCCCACTTGGGGAGAGCTTTCTTT
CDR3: CASSLTGGAHLGRAFF

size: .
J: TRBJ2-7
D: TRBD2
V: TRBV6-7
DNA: TGTGCCAGCAGTCCAATTTCCGGGACTAGCGGGGGACCGTTCACCTGCGAGCAGTACTTC
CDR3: CASSPISGTSGGPFTCEQYF

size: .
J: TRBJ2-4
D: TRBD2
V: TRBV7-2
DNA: TGTGCCAGCAGGTCCCCTAGCGGGGGGTCCAAAAACATTCAGTACTTC
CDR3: CASRSPSGGSKNIQYF

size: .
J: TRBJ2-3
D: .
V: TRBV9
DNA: TGTGCCAGCAGCGTAGAGAACTCCAGGGATACGCAGTATTTT
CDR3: CASSVENSRDTQYF

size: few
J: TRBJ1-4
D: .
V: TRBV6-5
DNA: TGTGCCAGCAATTCTGCGGGTAATAATGAAAAACTGTTTTTT
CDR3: CASNSAGNNEKLFF

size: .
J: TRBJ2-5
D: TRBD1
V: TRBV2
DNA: TGTGCCAGTCGCGGGGGACAGGGGTTCGGGACCCAGTACTTC
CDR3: CASRGGQGFGTQYF

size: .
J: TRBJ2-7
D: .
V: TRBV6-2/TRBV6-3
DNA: TGTGCCAGCAGCCTCCTTTCCCGCCGCCGGGAGTACTTC
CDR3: CASSLLSRRREYF

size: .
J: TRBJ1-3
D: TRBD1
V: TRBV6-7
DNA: TGTGCCAGCAGTTACCGACAGGGGGCCGTTTCTGGAAACACCATATATTTT
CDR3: CASSYRQGAVSGNTIYF

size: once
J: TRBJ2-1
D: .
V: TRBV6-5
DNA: TGTGCCAGCAGTTTAAGCCCGACGGGGGTCAATGAGCAGTTCTTC
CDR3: CASSLSPTGVNEQFF

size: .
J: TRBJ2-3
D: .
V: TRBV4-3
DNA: TGCGCCAGCAGCCAAGGTTCCGGGATGGTGGATACGCAGTATTTT
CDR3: CASSQGSGMVDTQYF

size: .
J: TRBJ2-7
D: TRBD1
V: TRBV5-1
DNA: TGCGCCAGCACCCGATGGGGACAGGGGAGGGACGAGCAGTACTTC
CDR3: CASTRWGQGRDEQYF